This entry lists 19 T cell receptor beta chains sequenced from one sample in a study of blood T cell repertoires in COVID-19. Generated by immunoSEQ multiplex PCR, the TCRdb table keeps only in-frame clones and is missing some. The sample records more than 200,000 clones, about 88% being singletons. Input material: peripheral blood. These receptors came from a man aged 35 to 55 with acute or convalescent COVID-19.

This sequence joins TRBV7-2 and TRBJ2-7; TRBD2 might be the D (6 bases). Trimming removed 5 bases at V and 6 bases at J, with 14 bases between. CDR3 length: 13 amino acids. CDR1 SGHTA and CDR2 FQGNSA come from the germline V gene. The CDR3 region is CASSVGTPSEQYF. The CDR3, as DNA: TGTGCCAGCAGCGTAGGGACTCCCTCCGAGCAGTACTTC.

The V call is TRBV30, the J call TRBJ2-5; a weak D match, TRBD2 (6 bases). This CDR3 has 14 residues. Trimming removed 2 bases at V and 4 bases at J, with 14 bases between. Germline assignment: CDR1 GTSNPN and CDR2 SVGIG (reference sequence). CDR3 protein: CAWSSGGSGETQYF. CDR3 DNA sequence: TGTGCCTGGAGTTCCGGGGGTAGCGGAGAGACCCAGTACTTC.

This clone was observed a handful of times. The chain couples TRBV7-3 to TRBJ2-2; maybe TRBD2 (6 bases). CDR1 is SGHTA and CDR2 is FQGTGA in the germline V gene. Trimming shortened V by 4 bases and J by 3 bases, and 9 bases separated the two germline ends. The CDR3 totals 14 residues. CDR3 sequence (DNA): TGTGCCAGCAGCTACGGGACTGACACCGGGGAGCTGTTTTTT. Protein product: CASSYGTDTGELFF.

The rearrangement uses TRBV5-1 and TRBJ1-4, with 11 bases that match TRBD1. J lost 8 bases, V lost 5 bases, and 5 bases had no gene match. CDR1 and CDR2 from the germline V gene are SGHRS and YFSETQ. This CDR3 is built from 14 residues. The CDR3 coding sequence is TGCGCCAGCAGGACCGGGACAGGGGGAGAAAAACTGTTTTTT. Translation: CASRTGTGGEKLFF.

The chain carries TRBV5-4 and TRBJ2-7; D not resolved. Germline values: CDR1 SGHNT, CDR2 YYREEE (reference sequence). V dropped 0 bases and J dropped 4 bases, with 11 bases sitting between them. The length of the CDR3 is 14 residues. This CDR3 is CASSLEPIEYEQYF. The CDR3 coding sequence is TGTGCCAGCAGCTTGGAGCCCATTGAATACGAGCAGTACTTC. Full variable domain (remainder filled in from reference TRBV5-4 and TRBJ2-7): ETGVTQSPTHLIKTRGQQVTLRCSSQSGHNTVSWYQQALGQGPQFIFQYYREEENGRGNFPPRFSGLQFPNYSSELNVNALELDDSALYLCASSLEPIEYEQYFGPGTRLTVT.

This sequence joins TRBV5-1 and TRBJ1-2, with D possibly being TRBD1 (5 bases). The CDR3 is 12 residues long. V was trimmed by 1 base and J by 8 bases, leaving 9 bases between them. Germline CDR1 reads SGHRS; CDR2 reads YFSETQ. The CDR3 DNA reads TGCGCCAGCAGCTTGAGTCAGGGCGGCTACACCTTC. Translation gives CASSLSQGGYTF.

The chain links TRBV5-1 to TRBJ1-4; D call uncertain. The CDR3 totals 17 residues. The ends were cut back, 4 bases at V and 3 bases at J, with 19 bases in the middle. Germline V CDR1 and CDR2: SGHRS, YFSETQ. CDR3 sequence reads: CASSPGWAARANEKLFF. The CDR3 DNA reads as TGCGCCAGCAGCCCCGGCTGGGCCGCGCGGGCTAATGAAAAACTGTTTTTT.

The V gene is TRBV6-4, the J gene TRBJ1-3, with 7 bases lining up with TRBD1. The germline V gene has CDR1 MRHNA and CDR2 SNTAGT. The CDR3 consists of 14 residues. Trimming removed 9 bases from V and 0 bases from J; junction bases left unmatched: 5. CDR3 amino acids: CARTGTVSGNTIYF. The CDR3 bases are TGTGCCAGGACCGGGACAGTCTCTGGAAACACCATATATTTT.

The rearrangement links TRBV28 to TRBJ2-7, with TRBD1 matching over 7 bases. The CDR3 runs 15 residues. Germline CDR1 and CDR2: MDHEN and SYDVKM. The V segment lost 2 bases and the J segment 7 bases; nucleotides outside the gene matches: 11. The CDR3 spells CASSLGFTGVREQYF. For the CDR3, the DNA is TGTGCCAGCAGTTTAGGATTTACAGGGGTCCGGGAGCAGTACTTC.

Comments on this clone: This may stem from a read error, because a much larger clone lies one nucleotide away. This chain uses TRBV28 with TRBJ1-1; D unclear. V was clipped by 3 bases and J by 5 bases, with 13 bases between them. The CDR3 covers 14 residues. Germline V gene lookup returns CDR1 MDHEN and CDR2 SYDVKM. Written as DNA, the CDR3 is TGTGCCAGCAGTTTCCCCCAGACTTCGACTGAAGCTTTCTTT. As protein: CASSFPQTSTEAFF.

The chain carries TRBV30 and TRBJ1-1, with TRBD1 matching 7 bases. The germline V gene has CDR1 GTSNPN and CDR2 SVGIG (reference sequence). The CDR3 is 12 residues long. V lost 1 base, J lost 6 bases, and 2 bases stayed unmatched. The chain's CDR3 is CAWSGRGAEAFF. CDR3 in DNA: TGTGCCTGGAGTGGCAGGGGGGCTGAAGCTTTCTTT.

The chain employs TRBV11-2 and TRBJ2-3, with TRBD1 as a possible D gene (6 bases). In germline, CDR1 is SGHAT, CDR2 FQNNGV. The CDR3 covers 16 residues. V lost 2 bases and J lost 3, with 15 bases in between. The CDR3 sequence: CASSLRGGIFTDTQYF. The CDR3 nucleotides read TGTGCCAGCAGCTTAAGAGGGGGAATTTTTACAGATACGCAGTATTTT.

The chain uses TRBV6-2 or TRBV6-3 and TRBJ1-2; D gene unclear. Trimming stripped 4 bases from V and 3 bases from J, with 9 bases between. Germline V gives CDR1 MNHEY, CDR2 SVGEGT. The CDR3 consists of 13 residues. As DNA, the CDR3 is TGTGCCAGCAGTTTAGGAGACGACTATGGCTACACCTTC. It yields the protein CASSLGDDYGYTF.

The V call is TRBV6-1, the J call TRBJ1-3, with D unresolved. CDR3 size: 17 residues. The germline CDR1 and CDR2 sequences are MNHNS and SASEGT. V was shortened by 1 base and J by 3 bases, with 16 bases between the two germline ends. The CDR3 spells CASSEVWHGQDGNTIYF. CDR3 nucleotides: TGTGCCAGCAGTGAAGTGTGGCATGGTCAGGATGGAAACACCATATATTTT.

The chain is built from TRBV9 and TRBJ2-3; maybe TRBD1 (6 bases). Germline V gives CDR1 SGDLS, CDR2 YYNGEE. V was pared by 1 base and J by 2 bases, with 8 bases between. The CDR3 sequence is 14 residues long. CDR3 loop: CASSVRGNTDTQYF. CDR3 DNA: TGTGCCAGCAGCGTAAGGGGGAACACAGATACGCAGTATTTT.

The chain joins TRBV7-2 to TRBJ2-3; TRBD1 is a possible D gene (5 bases). V was trimmed by 3 bases and J by 2 bases, leaving 12 bases between them. Germline-derived CDR1 and CDR2 are SGHTA and FQGNSA. This CDR3 is built from 15 residues. CDR3 residues: CASSLRPGPTDTQYF. In DNA form, the CDR3 reads TGTGCCAGCAGCTTGCGTCCAGGGCCCACAGATACGCAGTATTTT.

The rearrangement uses TRBV5-8 and TRBJ1-2; D is ambiguous. CDR3 size: 9 residues. The V gene's germline CDR1 is SGHTS and CDR2 YDEGEE. V shed 4 bases and J shed 12 bases, with 7 bases lying between them. CDR3 sequence: CASSPRHTF. In DNA, the CDR3 is TGTGCCAGCAGCCCCCGTCACACCTTC.

CDR3 sequence: CASSLGTVSYGYTF. The CDR3 coding sequence is TGCGCCAGCAGCCTTGGGACAGTCTCCTATGGCTACACCTTC. The gene calls are TRBV4-1 and TRBJ1-2; 7 bases are a match to TRBD1. V dropped 4 bases and J dropped 4; count of bases not matched to a gene: 6. This CDR3 has 14 amino acids. The germline V gene has CDR1 MGHRA and CDR2 YSYEKL.

The chain couples TRBV27 to TRBJ2-7; 9 bases are a match to TRBD2. The germline V gene has CDR1 MNHEY and CDR2 SMNVEV (reference sequence). V lost 4 bases and J lost 6; bases outside the gene matches: 7. CDR3 length: 14 residues. The CDR3: CASSSTSGGAEQYF. CDR3 DNA sequence: TGTGCCAGCAGTTCGACTAGCGGAGGGGCCGAGCAGTACTTC.